This TCR beta chain was recovered during a study of OX40 agonist ivuxolimab in advanced cancers. Study-wide context: Melanoma, hepatocellular carcinoma, head and neck or renal cell cancer occurred in dose-escalation patients. Study observations and caveats: With doses of 0.1-3.0 mg/kg, partial responders showed among the lowest clonal expansion.

The count of this clone is one. Its specificity is not known. Here immunoSEQ multiplex PCR was the method, and the copy in TCRdb shows in-frame clones only, minus some. This table has about 49,000 clones, about 86% appearing once. The ends lost 6 bases at V and 9 bases at J; junction bases unmatched: 4. Germline loops: CDR1 SGHTA, CDR2 FQGNSA. CDR3 length: 12 amino acids. The rearrangement joins TRBV7-2 to TRBJ2-3; 9 nucleotides agree with TRBD2. The sequence derives from an adult with an advanced solid tumor such as melanoma, head and neck, liver or kidney cancer. The material was CD4+ or CD8+ T cells sorted from blood, obtained in a trial of the OX40 agonist ivuxolimab. The CDR3 loop is CASSFSGRTQYF. As DNA, the CDR3 is TGTGCCAGCAGTTTTAGCGGGAGAACGCAGTATTTT.